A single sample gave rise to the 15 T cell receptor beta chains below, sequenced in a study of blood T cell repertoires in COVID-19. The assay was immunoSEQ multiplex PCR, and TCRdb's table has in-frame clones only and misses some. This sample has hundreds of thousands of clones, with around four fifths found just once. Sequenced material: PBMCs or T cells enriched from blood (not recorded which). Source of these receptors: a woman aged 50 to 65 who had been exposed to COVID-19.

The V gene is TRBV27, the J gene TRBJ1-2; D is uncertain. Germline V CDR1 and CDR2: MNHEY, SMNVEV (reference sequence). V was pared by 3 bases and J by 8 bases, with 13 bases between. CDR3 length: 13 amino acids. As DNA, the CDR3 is TGTGCCAGCAGTTTCGGGGTTGGTGGCGGCTACACCTTC. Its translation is CASSFGVGGGYTF.

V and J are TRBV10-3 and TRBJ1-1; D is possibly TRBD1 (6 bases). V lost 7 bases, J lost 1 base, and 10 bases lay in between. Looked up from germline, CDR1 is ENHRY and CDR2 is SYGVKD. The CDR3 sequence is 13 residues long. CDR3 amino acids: CAITPGQNTEAFF. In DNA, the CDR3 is TGTGCCATCACACCGGGACAGAACACTGAAGCTTTCTTT.

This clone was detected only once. CDR3 amino acids: CASSLAGQGAGNTIYF. The CDR3 nucleotides read TGTGCCAGCAGCTTGGCGGGACAGGGGGCCGGAAACACCATATATTTT. The chain couples TRBV5-6 to TRBJ1-3; TRBD1 agrees at 12 bases. The CDR3 has 16 amino acids. Germline V lookup: CDR1 SGHDT, CDR2 YYEEEE. The J segment lost 4 bases and the V segment lost 0 bases, leaving 2 bases of the junction unmatched.

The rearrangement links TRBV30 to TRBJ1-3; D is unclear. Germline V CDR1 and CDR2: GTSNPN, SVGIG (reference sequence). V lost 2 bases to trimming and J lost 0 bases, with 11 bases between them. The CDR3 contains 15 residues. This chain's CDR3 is CAWSRVAFSGNTIYF. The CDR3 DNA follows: TGTGCCTGGAGTCGTGTAGCATTCTCTGGAAACACCATATATTTT.

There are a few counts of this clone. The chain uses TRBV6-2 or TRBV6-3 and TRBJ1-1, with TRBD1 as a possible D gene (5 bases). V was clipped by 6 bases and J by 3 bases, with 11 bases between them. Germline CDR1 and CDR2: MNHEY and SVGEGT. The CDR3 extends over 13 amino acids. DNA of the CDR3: TGTGCCAGCAGCCTGGACAAGGACACTGAAGCTTTCTTT. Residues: CASSLDKDTEAFF.

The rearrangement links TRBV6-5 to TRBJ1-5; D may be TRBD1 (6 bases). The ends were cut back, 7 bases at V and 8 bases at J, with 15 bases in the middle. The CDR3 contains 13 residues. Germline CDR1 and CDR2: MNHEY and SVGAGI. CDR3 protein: CASKWTVSKPQHF. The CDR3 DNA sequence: TGTGCCAGCAAATGGACAGTATCCAAGCCCCAGCATTTT.

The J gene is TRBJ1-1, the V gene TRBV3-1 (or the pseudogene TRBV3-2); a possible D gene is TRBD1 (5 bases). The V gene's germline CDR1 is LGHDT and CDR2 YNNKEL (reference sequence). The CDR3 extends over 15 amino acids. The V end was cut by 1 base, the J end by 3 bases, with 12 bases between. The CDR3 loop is CASSQVFEGDTEAFF. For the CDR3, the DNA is TGTGCCAGCAGCCAAGTCTTCGAAGGGGACACTGAAGCTTTCTTT.

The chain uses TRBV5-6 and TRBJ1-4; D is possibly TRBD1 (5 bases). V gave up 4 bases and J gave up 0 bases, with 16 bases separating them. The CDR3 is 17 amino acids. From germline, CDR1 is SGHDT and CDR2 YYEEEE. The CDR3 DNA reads TGTGCCAGCAGCCCAAGGGGCCTTTATGCAACTAATGAAAAACTGTTTTTT. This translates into CASSPRGLYATNEKLFF.

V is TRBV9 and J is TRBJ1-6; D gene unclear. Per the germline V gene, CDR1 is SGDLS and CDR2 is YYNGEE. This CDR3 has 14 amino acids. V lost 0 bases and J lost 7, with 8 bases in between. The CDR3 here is CASSVEGGNSPLHF. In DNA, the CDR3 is TGTGCCAGCAGCGTAGAGGGAGGAAATTCACCCCTCCACTTT. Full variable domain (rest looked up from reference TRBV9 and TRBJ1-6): DSGVTQTPKHLITATGQRVTLRCSPRSGDLSVYWYQQSLDQGLQFLIQYYNGEERAKGNILERFSAQQFPDLHSELNLSSLELGDSALYFCASSVEGGNSPLHFGNGTRLTVT.

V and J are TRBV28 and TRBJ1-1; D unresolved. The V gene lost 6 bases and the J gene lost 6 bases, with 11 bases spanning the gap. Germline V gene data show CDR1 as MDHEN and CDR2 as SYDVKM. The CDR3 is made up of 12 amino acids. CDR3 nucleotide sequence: TGTGCCAGCAGCCGGACTGCATCTGAAGCTTTCTTT. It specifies CASSRTASEAFF. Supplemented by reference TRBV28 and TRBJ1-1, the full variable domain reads DVKVTQSSRYLVKRTGEKVFLECVQDMDHENMFWYRQDPGLGLRLIYFSYDVKMKEKGDIPEGYSVSREKKERFSLILESASTNQTSMYLCASSRTASEAFFGQGTRLTVV.

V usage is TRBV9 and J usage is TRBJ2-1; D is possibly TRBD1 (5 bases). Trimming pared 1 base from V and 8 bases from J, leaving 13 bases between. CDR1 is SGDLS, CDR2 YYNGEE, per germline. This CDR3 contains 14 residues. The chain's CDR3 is CASSVSPFRDEQFF. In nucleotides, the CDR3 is TGTGCCAGCAGCGTAAGCCCTTTCAGGGATGAGCAGTTCTTC.

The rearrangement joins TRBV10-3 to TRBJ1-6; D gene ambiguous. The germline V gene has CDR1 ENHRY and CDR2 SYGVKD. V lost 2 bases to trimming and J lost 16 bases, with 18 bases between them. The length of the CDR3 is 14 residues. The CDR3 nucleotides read TGTGCCATCAGTGAGGGTGGAGGGCGGTCCGGACTCCACTTT. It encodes CAISEGGGRSGLHF.

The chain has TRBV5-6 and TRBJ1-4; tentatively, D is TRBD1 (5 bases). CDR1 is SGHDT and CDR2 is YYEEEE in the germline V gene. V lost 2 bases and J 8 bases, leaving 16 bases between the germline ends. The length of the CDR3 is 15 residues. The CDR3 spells CASSFVRQGGEKLFF. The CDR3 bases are TGTGCCAGCAGCTTTGTCAGGCAGGGAGGGGAAAAACTGTTTTTT. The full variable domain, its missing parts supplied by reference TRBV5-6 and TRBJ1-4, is DAGVTQSPTHLIKTRGQQVTLRCSPKSGHDTVSWYQQALGQGPQFIFQYYEEEERQRGNFPDRFSGHQFPNYSSELNVNALLLGDSALYLCASSFVRQGGEKLFFGSGTQLSVL.

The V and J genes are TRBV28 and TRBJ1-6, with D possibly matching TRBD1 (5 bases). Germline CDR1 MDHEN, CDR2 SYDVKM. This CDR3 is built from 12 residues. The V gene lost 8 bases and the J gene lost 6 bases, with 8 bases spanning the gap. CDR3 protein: CASLQVNSPLHF. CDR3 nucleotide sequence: TGTGCCAGCCTACAGGTTAATTCACCCCTCCACTTT.

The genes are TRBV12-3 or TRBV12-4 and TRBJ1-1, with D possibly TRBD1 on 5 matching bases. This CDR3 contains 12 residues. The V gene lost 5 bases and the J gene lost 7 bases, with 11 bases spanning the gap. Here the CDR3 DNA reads TGTGCCAGCAGTCGTCCCGGGGGTGAAGCTTTCTTT. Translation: CASSRPGGEAFF.